These T cell receptor beta chains were read from a single sample in a study of shared clonotypes between healthy human individuals. TCRdb keeps only in-frame clones here, not all; method: immunoSEQ multiplex PCR. This sample yields millions of clones, of which roughly 96% are seen a single time; 0.13% belongs to the top ten. Sequences were obtained from naive CD4+ T cells sorted from blood. The receptors stem from a man between 18 and 35 years old in good health. Both conserved end residues are part of each CDR3. Fields, in order: D gene, V gene, J gene, clone size, CDR3 DNA, CDR3 protein. A D gene is named only where the DNA matches it firmly. Expanded clones are given a class, and other clones once, few, many or no size at all.

D gene: NA
V gene: TRBV11-2
J gene: TRBJ1-3
clone size: NA
CDR3 DNA: TGTGCCAGCAGCTCTCCACCCCGGGACCACGTCGCCTCTGGAAACACCATATATTTT
CDR3 protein: CASSSPPRDHVASGNTIYF

D gene: TRBD1
V gene: TRBV27
J gene: TRBJ1-6
clone size: NA
CDR3 DNA: TGTGCCAGCAGTTTCCCCCCTGGACAGGCGTATTCACCCCTCCACTTT
CDR3 protein: CASSFPPGQAYSPLHF

D gene: TRBD1
V gene: TRBV29-1
J gene: TRBJ1-2
clone size: NA
CDR3 DNA: TGCAGCGCTAGGACAGGCTCCACTAACTATGGCTACACCTTC
CDR3 protein: CSARTGSTNYGYTF

D gene: TRBD1
V gene: TRBV29-1
J gene: TRBJ2-7
clone size: NA
CDR3 DNA: TGCAGCGTTGGGACAGGGCTGTACGAGCAGTACTTC
CDR3 protein: CSVGTGLYEQYF

D gene: NA
V gene: TRBV6-1
J gene: TRBJ1-1
clone size: NA
CDR3 DNA: TGTGCCAGCCAGGACGGCTCGAACACTGAAGCTTTCTTT
CDR3 protein: CASQDGSNTEAFF

D gene: TRBD2
V gene: TRBV9
J gene: TRBJ2-1
clone size: NA
CDR3 DNA: TGTGCCAGCAGCGTAGCTGTAGCGGGAGGAGGGGATGAGCAGTTCTTC
CDR3 protein: CASSVAVAGGGDEQFF

D gene: NA
V gene: TRBV25-1
J gene: TRBJ2-5
clone size: NA
CDR3 DNA: TGTGCCAGCAGTGAACCGGGACTGTACCAAGAGACCCAGTACTTC
CDR3 protein: CASSEPGLYQETQYF

D gene: NA
V gene: TRBV28
J gene: TRBJ2-7
clone size: NA
CDR3 DNA: TGTGCCAGCAGTCTTGCTGGACTGTCGTCCTACGAGCAGTACTTC
CDR3 protein: CASSLAGLSSYEQYF

D gene: NA
V gene: TRBV5-1
J gene: TRBJ2-5
clone size: NA
CDR3 DNA: TGCGCCAGCAGCTTTGATAGCCAAGAGACCCAGTACTTC
CDR3 protein: CASSFDSQETQYF

D gene: TRBD1
V gene: TRBV10-3
J gene: TRBJ1-4
clone size: NA
CDR3 DNA: TGTGCCATCAGACAGGGGAGAAATGAAAAACTGTTTTTT
CDR3 protein: CAIRQGRNEKLFF

D gene: NA
V gene: TRBV6-5
J gene: TRBJ1-6
clone size: NA
CDR3 DNA: TGTGCCAGCAGTTATCAGGCAAGCTCCTATAATTCACCCCTCCACTTT
CDR3 protein: CASSYQASSYNSPLHF

D gene: NA
V gene: TRBV28
J gene: TRBJ1-2
clone size: NA
CDR3 DNA: TGTGCCAGCACCTCGGGGGGCAGTGGCTACACCTTC
CDR3 protein: CASTSGGSGYTF

D gene: TRBD1
V gene: TRBV2
J gene: TRBJ1-1
clone size: NA
CDR3 DNA: TGTGCCAGCTTCAAGGGACAGGTTGTCTTGAACACTGAAGCTTTCTTT
CDR3 protein: CASFKGQVVLNTEAFF

D gene: TRBD1
V gene: TRBV2
J gene: TRBJ2-7
clone size: NA
CDR3 DNA: TGTGCCAGCATAGGACCCGGGACAGGGGGCTGGGGCTCCTACGAGCAGTACTTC
CDR3 protein: CASIGPGTGGWGSYEQYF

D gene: NA
V gene: TRBV4-3
J gene: TRBJ1-1
clone size: NA
CDR3 DNA: TGCGCCAGCAGCCAAGATCGCTGGACTGAAGCTTTCTTT
CDR3 protein: CASSQDRWTEAFF

D gene: TRBD1
V gene: TRBV18
J gene: TRBJ1-2
clone size: NA
CDR3 DNA: TGTGCCAGCTCACAAGGACAGGGGGCGTACTATGGCTACACCTTC
CDR3 protein: CASSQGQGAYYGYTF

D gene: NA
V gene: TRBV30
J gene: TRBJ1-5
clone size: NA
CDR3 DNA: TGTGCCTGGAGTGTACAGAACGACCAGCCCCAGCATTTT
CDR3 protein: CAWSVQNDQPQHF

D gene: TRBD1
V gene: TRBV7-9
J gene: TRBJ1-4
clone size: NA
CDR3 DNA: TGTGCCAGCAGCCCCCGACAGGGGGGGCTTAATGAAAAACTGTTTTTT
CDR3 protein: CASSPRQGGLNEKLFF

D gene: TRBD2
V gene: TRBV6-5
J gene: TRBJ2-7
clone size: few
CDR3 DNA: TGTGCCAGCAGCCCCCGGCGGGAGTTCAACGAGCAGTACTTC
CDR3 protein: CASSPRREFNEQYF

D gene: NA
V gene: TRBV6-5
J gene: TRBJ2-7
clone size: NA
CDR3 DNA: TGTGCCAGCAGTTACTCTATAGGGCCCTACGAGCAGTACTTC
CDR3 protein: CASSYSIGPYEQYF

D gene: NA
V gene: TRBV5-6
J gene: TRBJ1-4
clone size: NA
CDR3 DNA: TGTGCCAGCAGCTTACGGGGCCAAGAAAGTAATGAAAAACTGTTTTTT
CDR3 protein: CASSLRGQESNEKLFF

D gene: TRBD1
V gene: TRBV18
J gene: TRBJ1-5
clone size: NA
CDR3 DNA: TGTGCCAGCTCACCTCCGGGACAGGGGGTTGGTCAGCCCCAGCATTTT
CDR3 protein: CASSPPGQGVGQPQHF

D gene: NA
V gene: TRBV5-1
J gene: TRBJ2-5
clone size: once
CDR3 DNA: TGCGCCAGCAGCTTGGGGTCCCGTACTCAAGAGACCCAGTACTTC
CDR3 protein: CASSLGSRTQETQYF

D gene: NA
V gene: TRBV29-1
J gene: TRBJ1-1
clone size: NA
CDR3 DNA: TGCAGCGTTGCGTCGCAGCTGAACACTGAAGCTTTCTTT
CDR3 protein: CSVASQLNTEAFF

D gene: NA
V gene: TRBV20-1
J gene: TRBJ1-6
clone size: NA
CDR3 DNA: TGCAGTGCTACGCAGGGCGCGCTCCTCCACTTT
CDR3 protein: CSATQGALLHF

D gene: TRBD2
V gene: TRBV5-4
J gene: TRBJ2-1
clone size: NA
CDR3 DNA: TGTGCCAGCACCAACAAAGGGACTAGCTCCTACAATGAGCAGTTCTTC
CDR3 protein: CASTNKGTSSYNEQFF

D gene: TRBD1
V gene: TRBV28
J gene: TRBJ1-4
clone size: NA
CDR3 DNA: TGTGCCAGCAGTTTATCAGGGGGAACTAATGAAAAACTGTTTTTT
CDR3 protein: CASSLSGGTNEKLFF

D gene: NA
V gene: TRBV10-2
J gene: TRBJ1-5
clone size: NA
CDR3 DNA: TGCGCCAGCAGTGAGTCGGCGGGGCTAACGGCTCAGCCCCAGCATTTT
CDR3 protein: CASSESAGLTAQPQHF

D gene: TRBD2
V gene: TRBV4-3
J gene: TRBJ2-1
clone size: NA
CDR3 DNA: TGCGCCAGCAGCCTAGCGGGAGAGCTCTACAATGAGCAGTTCTTC
CDR3 protein: CASSLAGELYNEQFF

D gene: NA
V gene: TRBV4-3
J gene: TRBJ2-2
clone size: NA
CDR3 DNA: TGCGCCAGCAGCCAAGGCAGTTTACCGAACACCGGGGAGCTGTTTTTT
CDR3 protein: CASSQGSLPNTGELFF

D gene: TRBD1
V gene: TRBV30
J gene: TRBJ2-6
clone size: NA
CDR3 DNA: TGTGCCTGGAGTGTACAGGGGACCCAGGCTGGGGCCAACGTCCTGACTTTC
CDR3 protein: CAWSVQGTQAGANVLTF

D gene: NA
V gene: TRBV10-3
J gene: TRBJ2-5
clone size: NA
CDR3 DNA: TGTGCCATCAGTGAGACGGGGCCCGAGACCCAGTACTTC
CDR3 protein: CAISETGPETQYF

D gene: NA
V gene: TRBV2
J gene: TRBJ1-2
clone size: NA
CDR3 DNA: TGTGCCAGCAGACTTGGGACACTTAACTATGGCTACACCTTC
CDR3 protein: CASRLGTLNYGYTF

D gene: NA
V gene: TRBV30
J gene: TRBJ1-6
clone size: NA
CDR3 DNA: TGTGCCTGCCTGACCGAGAAGAATTCACCCCTCCACTTT
CDR3 protein: CACLTEKNSPLHF

D gene: NA
V gene: TRBV30
J gene: TRBJ1-6
clone size: NA
CDR3 DNA: TGTGCCTGGAGTGCTAATTCACCCCTCCACTTT
CDR3 protein: CAWSANSPLHF

D gene: TRBD1
V gene: TRBV6-5
J gene: TRBJ1-2
clone size: once
CDR3 DNA: TGTGCCAGCAGTTCCCCGACAGGGGTGGGTGGCTACACCTTC
CDR3 protein: CASSSPTGVGGYTF

D gene: NA
V gene: TRBV29-1
J gene: TRBJ1-1
clone size: NA
CDR3 DNA: TGCAGCGTTGAAGATCTTGATCGCCGGACTGAAGCTTTCTTT
CDR3 protein: CSVEDLDRRTEAFF

D gene: NA
V gene: TRBV5-1
J gene: TRBJ2-2
clone size: NA
CDR3 DNA: TGCGCCAGCGTAGTGCAGGGAGGAACCGGGGAGCTGTTTTTT
CDR3 protein: CASVVQGGTGELFF

D gene: NA
V gene: TRBV9
J gene: TRBJ2-5
clone size: NA
CDR3 DNA: TGTGCCAGCAGCGTTGCCCCAAGGGGACAAGAGACCCAGTACTTC
CDR3 protein: CASSVAPRGQETQYF

D gene: NA
V gene: TRBV5-6
J gene: TRBJ2-1
clone size: NA
CDR3 DNA: TGTGCCAGCAGCTTGCGGGACCCCACTAGGCAGTTCTTC
CDR3 protein: CASSLRDPTRQFF

D gene: NA
V gene: TRBV6-5
J gene: TRBJ1-4
clone size: NA
CDR3 DNA: TGTGCCAGCAGTCTGCAGGGATCAACTAATGAAAAACTGTTTTTT
CDR3 protein: CASSLQGSTNEKLFF

D gene: TRBD2
V gene: TRBV18
J gene: TRBJ2-1
clone size: NA
CDR3 DNA: TGTGCCAGCTCAATTAGCGGGGGGAACAATGAGCAGTTCTTC
CDR3 protein: CASSISGGNNEQFF

D gene: NA
V gene: TRBV7-2
J gene: TRBJ2-5
clone size: NA
CDR3 DNA: TGTGCCAGCAGCTCCGTTTATGCTTTCCAGTACTTC
CDR3 protein: CASSSVYAFQYF

D gene: TRBD2
V gene: TRBV28
J gene: TRBJ2-5
clone size: NA
CDR3 DNA: TGTGCCAGCACCTCCCAGCGGGGGGGCCGGGAGACCCAGTACTTC
CDR3 protein: CASTSQRGGRETQYF

D gene: NA
V gene: TRBV9
J gene: TRBJ1-5
clone size: once
CDR3 DNA: TGTGCCAGCAGCCCTGGGGGACCTCAGCCCCAGCATTTT
CDR3 protein: CASSPGGPQPQHF

D gene: TRBD1
V gene: TRBV5-6
J gene: TRBJ2-2
clone size: NA
CDR3 DNA: TGTGCCAGCAGCCCGGTGGGGACAGTAGTTTCCGGGGAGCTGTTTTTT
CDR3 protein: CASSPVGTVVSGELFF

D gene: TRBD1
V gene: TRBV4-1
J gene: TRBJ1-4
clone size: NA
CDR3 DNA: TGCGCCAGCAGACTCCGGGACAGCGGGAAGATAGGTGAAAAACTGTTTTTT
CDR3 protein: CASRLRDSGKIGEKLFF